This TCR beta chain was observed in a study of vaccination and CD4 T cells after COVID-19. Study-level background: Two doses of either BNT162b2 or mRNA-1273 vaccine went to participants.

As for treatment: roughly 10-day PBMC culture with coronavirus spike peptide pools or control peptides (ViraFEST assay). Investigators obtained the unexposed donor's CD4+ T cells before the COVID-19 pandemic (2011-2018). A few counts support this clonotype. Its antigen is as yet unknown. Cultured CD4+ T-cell DNA underwent Oncomine TCR Beta short-read sequencing. One entry per CDR3 protein, called by TCRdb with MiXCR from the PCR reads. Of roughly 6,800 distinct CDR3 sequences detected, approximately 70% appear once; the ten largest clones hold about 40%. V lost 3 bases and J lost 7, with 6 bases in between. The CDR3 consists of 12 residues. The germline V gene encodes CDR1 SGHAT and CDR2 FQNNGV.

The rearrangement links TRBV11-2 to TRBJ2-2; a possible D gene is TRBD2 (5 bases). The TCR was taken from a human donor in good health. What was sequenced was CD4+ T cells from blood, cultured in vitro. CDR3 residues: CASSFRDGELFF. CDR3 bases: TGTGCCAGCAGCTTCCGGGACGGGGAGCTGTTTTTT. The entire variable domain, with the rest obtained from reference TRBV11-2 and TRBJ2-2, is as follows: EAGVAQSPRYKIIEKRQSVAFWCNPISGHATLYWYQQILGQGPKLLIQFQNNGVVDDSQLPKDRFSAERLKGVDSTLKIQPAKLEDSAVYLCASSFRDGELFFGEGSRLTVL.